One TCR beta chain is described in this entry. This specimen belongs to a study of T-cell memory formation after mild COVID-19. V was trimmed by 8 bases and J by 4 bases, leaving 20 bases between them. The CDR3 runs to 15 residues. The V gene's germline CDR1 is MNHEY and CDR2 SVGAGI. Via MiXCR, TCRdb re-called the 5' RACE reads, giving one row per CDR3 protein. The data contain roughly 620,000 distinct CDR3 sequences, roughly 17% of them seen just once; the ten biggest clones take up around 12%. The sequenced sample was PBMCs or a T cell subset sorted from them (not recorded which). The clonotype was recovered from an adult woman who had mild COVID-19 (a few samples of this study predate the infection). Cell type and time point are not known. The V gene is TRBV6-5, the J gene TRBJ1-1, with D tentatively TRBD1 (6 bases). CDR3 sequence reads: CASGSSRGRVTEAFF. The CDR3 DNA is TGTGCCAGCGGTTCCTCAAGGGGGAGAGTCACTGAAGCTTTCTTT.